The source of this T cell receptor beta chain is a study of a mutant IDH1 vaccine in newly diagnosed glioma. The wider study: Most patients had received both radiotherapy and temozolomide, the prior options being radiotherapy, temozolomide, or both.

Sequencing was performed with immunoSEQ multiplex PCR; in TCRdb, only in-frame clones are kept and a portion is missing. The table has approximately 81,000 clones, about 82% seen once; the top ten hold roughly 2.2%. Time point given: week 23, last vaccination. Every vaccine dose comprised 300 ug of mutant IDH1 20-mer peptide plus topical imiquimod. As for this clone: Its cognate antigen is unknown.

The length of the CDR3 is 14 residues. V was clipped by 6 bases and J by 2 bases, with 13 bases between them. This sequence originates from a man aged 25 to 45 with glioma. Some clones in this sample may be carry-over from other donors' samples. The sequenced sample was PBMCs, obtained from a glioma patient whose treatment included an IDH1 peptide vaccine. The chain recombines TRBV5-3 with TRBJ2-3; weak D call: TRBD2 (6 bases). TRBV5-3 is annotated as an ORF whose role is uncertain. The CDR3 spells CARTQQRVTDTQYF. The DNA for the CDR3 is TGTGCCAGAACTCAGCAGCGGGTCACAGATACGCAGTATTTT.